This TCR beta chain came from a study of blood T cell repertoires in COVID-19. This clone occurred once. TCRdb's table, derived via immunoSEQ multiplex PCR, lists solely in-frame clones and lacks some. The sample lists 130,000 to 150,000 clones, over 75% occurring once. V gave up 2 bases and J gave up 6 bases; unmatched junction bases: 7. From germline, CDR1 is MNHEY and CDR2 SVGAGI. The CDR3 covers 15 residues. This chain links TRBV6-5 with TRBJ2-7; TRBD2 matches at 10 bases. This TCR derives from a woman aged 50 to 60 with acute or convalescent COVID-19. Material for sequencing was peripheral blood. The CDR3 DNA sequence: TGTGCCAGCAGTTACCCAGCGGGAGGGCCACGCGAGCAGTACTTC. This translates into CASSYPAGGPREQYF.